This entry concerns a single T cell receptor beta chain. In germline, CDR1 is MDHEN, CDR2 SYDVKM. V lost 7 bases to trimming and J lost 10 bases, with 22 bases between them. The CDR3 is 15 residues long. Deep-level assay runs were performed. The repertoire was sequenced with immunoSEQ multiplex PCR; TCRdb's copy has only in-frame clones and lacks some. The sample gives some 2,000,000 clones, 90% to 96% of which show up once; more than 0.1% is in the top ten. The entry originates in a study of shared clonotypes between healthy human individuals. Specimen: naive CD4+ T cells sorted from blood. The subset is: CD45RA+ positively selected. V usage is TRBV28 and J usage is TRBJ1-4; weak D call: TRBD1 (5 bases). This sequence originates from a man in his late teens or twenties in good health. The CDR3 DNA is TGTGCCAGCACCAACAACGGGGGGGAAGTCGCAAAACTGTTTTTT. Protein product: CASTNNGGEVAKLFF.